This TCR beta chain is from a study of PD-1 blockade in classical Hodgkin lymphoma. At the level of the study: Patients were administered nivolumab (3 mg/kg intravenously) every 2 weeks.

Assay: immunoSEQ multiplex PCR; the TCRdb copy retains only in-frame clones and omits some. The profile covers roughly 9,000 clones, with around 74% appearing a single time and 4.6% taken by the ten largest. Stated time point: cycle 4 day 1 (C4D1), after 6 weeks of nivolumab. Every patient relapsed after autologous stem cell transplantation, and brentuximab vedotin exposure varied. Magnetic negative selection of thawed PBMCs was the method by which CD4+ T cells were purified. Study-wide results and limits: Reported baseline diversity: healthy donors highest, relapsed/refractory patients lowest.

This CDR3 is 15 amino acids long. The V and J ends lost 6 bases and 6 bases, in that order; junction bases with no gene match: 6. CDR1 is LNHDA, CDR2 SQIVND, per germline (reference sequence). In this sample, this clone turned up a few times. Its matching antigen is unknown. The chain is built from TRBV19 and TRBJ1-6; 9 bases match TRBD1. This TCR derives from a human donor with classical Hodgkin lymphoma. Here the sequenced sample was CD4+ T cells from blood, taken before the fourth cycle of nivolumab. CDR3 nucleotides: TGTGCCAGTAGGGAACCGGGACAGGGTAATTCACCCCTCCACTTT. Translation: CASREPGQGNSPLHF.